This T cell receptor beta chain comes out of a study of T cells after yellow fever vaccination. In the study overall: The fractions with low cell numbers were processed using SMART-Seq v4 Ultra Low Input.

A few counts support this clonotype. Its antigen is still unknown. TCRdb redid the calling of the 5' RACE reads with MiXCR, one entry per CDR3 protein. Of about 580,000 distinct CDR3 sequences listed, 17% are singletons. Findings and limits, study-wide: The secondary response peaked faster, at day 5 versus 15, but was weaker.

Trimming at V came to 3 bases and at J to 4 bases, leaving 8 bases not matched to a gene. This CDR3 comprises 16 residues. Per the germline V gene, CDR1 is SEHNR and CDR2 is FQNEAQ (reference sequence). The clonotype comes from a young man who received the YFV17D yellow fever vaccine. The material was PBMCs, obtained more than 4 days after the first yellow fever vaccination. The rearrangement links TRBV7-9 to TRBJ2-5; 10 bases line up with TRBD2. DNA of the CDR3: TGTGCCAGCAGCTTTTTCAGCGGGGGGGCCCGAGAGACCCAGTACTTC. This codes for CASSFFSGGARETQYF.